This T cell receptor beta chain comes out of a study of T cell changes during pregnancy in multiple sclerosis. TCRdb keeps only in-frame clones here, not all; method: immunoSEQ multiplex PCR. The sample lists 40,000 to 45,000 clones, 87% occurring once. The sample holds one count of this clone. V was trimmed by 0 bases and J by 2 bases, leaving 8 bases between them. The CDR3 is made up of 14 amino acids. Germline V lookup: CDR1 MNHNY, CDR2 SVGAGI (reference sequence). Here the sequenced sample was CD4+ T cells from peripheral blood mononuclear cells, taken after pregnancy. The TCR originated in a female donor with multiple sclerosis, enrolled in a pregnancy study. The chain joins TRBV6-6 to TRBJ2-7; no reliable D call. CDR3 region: CASSYSRVTYEQYF. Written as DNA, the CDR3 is TGTGCCAGCAGTTACTCTCGCGTGACCTACGAGCAGTACTTC.